This T cell receptor beta chain appears in the sequencing data of a study of blood T cell repertoires in COVID-19. Study in general: Both acute and convalescent COVID-19 samples were obtained from the United States, Italy and Spain. T cells, B-cell-depleted T cells, or PBMCs supplied cDNA or gDNA.

This clone showed up just once. V was cut by 5 bases and J by 7 bases, with 9 bases left in between. Germline V gene sequence: CDR1 SGHRS, CDR2 YFSETQ. The CDR3 totals 12 residues. Methods used by the authors: Nucleated cell number was recorded as an estimate derived from reference gene primer amplification. Produced via immunoSEQ multiplex PCR; TCRdb's table is partial and in-frame only. That table furnishes V, J and clone size, whereas the DNA furnished D and trimming. The data show fewer than 90,000 clones, with approximately 90% seen just once and 0.47% held by the top ten. The V call is TRBV5-1, the J call TRBJ2-2; D unclear. This sequence originates from a man in his 60s with acute or convalescent COVID-19. Sequenced input: peripheral blood. As DNA, the CDR3 is TGCGCCAGCAGTGTCGACATCGGGGAGCTGTTTTTT. This gives the protein CASSVDIGELFF.